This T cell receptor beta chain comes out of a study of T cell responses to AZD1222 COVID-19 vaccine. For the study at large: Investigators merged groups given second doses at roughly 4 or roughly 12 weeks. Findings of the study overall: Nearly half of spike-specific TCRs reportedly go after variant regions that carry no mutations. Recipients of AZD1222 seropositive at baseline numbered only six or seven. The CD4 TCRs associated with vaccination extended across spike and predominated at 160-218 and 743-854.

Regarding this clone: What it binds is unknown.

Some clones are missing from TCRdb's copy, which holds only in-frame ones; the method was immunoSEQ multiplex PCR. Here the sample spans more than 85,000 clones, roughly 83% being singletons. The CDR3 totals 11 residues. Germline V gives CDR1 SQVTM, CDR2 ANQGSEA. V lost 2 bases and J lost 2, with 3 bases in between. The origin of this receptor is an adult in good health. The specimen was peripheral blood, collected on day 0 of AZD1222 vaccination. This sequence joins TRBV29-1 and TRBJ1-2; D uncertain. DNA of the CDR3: TGCAGCGTTGAAATAAACTATGGCTACACCTTC. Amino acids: CSVEINYGYTF.